The TCR beta chain under discussion was sequenced for a study of early T cells in non-severe SARS-CoV-2 infection. At the level of the study: Investigators sequenced bulk RNA drawn from unsorted whole blood, and chains remained unpaired.

Individually, cDNA molecules had unique molecular identifiers attached to them. TCRdb itself ran the 5' RACE reads through MiXCR, one entry per CDR3 protein. The data hold about 110,000 distinct CDR3 sequences, with roughly an eighth observed a single time. V was clipped by 7 bases and J by 4 bases; unmatched bases: 14. CDR1 is SNHLY, CDR2 FYNNEI, per germline. The CDR3 is made up of 16 amino acids. In its sample, this clonotype was seen a few times. As yet, its antigen is unknown. Study-level findings and limits: Anti-spike CD8 specificities were favored by VDJdb matching, whose results missed private and CD4 specificities.

Sequenced here: whole blood, sampled at baseline. The chain has TRBV2 and TRBJ1-1, with 8 bases aligning to TRBD1. This sequence was found in an adult who was a healthcare worker with PCR-confirmed SARS-CoV-2 infection or an uninfected control (not recorded which). The CDR3 nucleotides read TGTGCCAGCATTTTAAGGACAGGGTTCGTACTCACTGAAGCTTTCTTT. This gives the protein CASILRTGFVLTEAFF.